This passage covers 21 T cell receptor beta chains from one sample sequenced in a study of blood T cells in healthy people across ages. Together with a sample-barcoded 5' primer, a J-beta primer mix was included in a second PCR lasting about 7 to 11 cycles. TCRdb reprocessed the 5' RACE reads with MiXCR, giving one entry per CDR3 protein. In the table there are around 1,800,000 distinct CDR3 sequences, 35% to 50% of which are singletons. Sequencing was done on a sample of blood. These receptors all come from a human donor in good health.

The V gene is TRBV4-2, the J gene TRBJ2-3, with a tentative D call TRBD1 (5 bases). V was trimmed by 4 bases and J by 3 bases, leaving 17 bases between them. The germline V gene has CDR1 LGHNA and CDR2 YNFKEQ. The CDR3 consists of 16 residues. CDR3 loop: CASSPSSRRGTDTQYF. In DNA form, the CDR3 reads TGTGCCAGCAGCCCCTCCTCGAGAAGGGGTACAGATACGCAGTATTTT.

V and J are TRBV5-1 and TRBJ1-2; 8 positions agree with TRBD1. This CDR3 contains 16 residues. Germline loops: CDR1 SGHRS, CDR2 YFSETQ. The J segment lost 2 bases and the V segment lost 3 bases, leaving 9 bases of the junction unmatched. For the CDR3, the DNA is TGCGCCAGCAGCTCGCCCCGACAGGGGCCGAACTATGGCTACACCTTC. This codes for CASSSPRQGPNYGYTF. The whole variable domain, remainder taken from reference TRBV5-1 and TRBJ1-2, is KAGVTQTPRYLIKTRGQQVTLSCSPISGHRSVSWYQQTPGQGLQFLFEYFSETQRNKGNFPGRFSGRQFSNSRSEMNVSTLELGDSALYLCASSSPRQGPNYGYTFGSGTRLTVV.

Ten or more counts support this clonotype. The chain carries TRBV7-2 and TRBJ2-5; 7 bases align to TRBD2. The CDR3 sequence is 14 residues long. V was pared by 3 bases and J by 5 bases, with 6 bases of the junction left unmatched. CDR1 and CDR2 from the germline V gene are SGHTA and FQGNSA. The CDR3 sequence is CASSFGGGSETQYF. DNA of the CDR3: TGTGCCAGCAGCTTCGGCGGGGGTTCGGAGACCCAGTACTTC.

The CDR3: CASPPRIGNTEAFF. The CDR3 DNA follows: TGTGCCAGCCCCCCGAGGATCGGGAACACTGAAGCTTTCTTT. The chain is built from TRBV28 and TRBJ1-1, with D uncertain. The CDR3 runs 14 residues. The germline CDR1 and CDR2 sequences are MDHEN and SYDVKM. V shed 8 bases and J shed 1 base, with 14 bases lying between them.

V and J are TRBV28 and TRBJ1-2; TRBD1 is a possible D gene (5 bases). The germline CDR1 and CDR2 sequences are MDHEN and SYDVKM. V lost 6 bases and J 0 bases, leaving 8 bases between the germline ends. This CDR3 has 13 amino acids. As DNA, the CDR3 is TGTGCCAGCAGATCCAGGGCTAACTATGGCTACACCTTC. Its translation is CASRSRANYGYTF.

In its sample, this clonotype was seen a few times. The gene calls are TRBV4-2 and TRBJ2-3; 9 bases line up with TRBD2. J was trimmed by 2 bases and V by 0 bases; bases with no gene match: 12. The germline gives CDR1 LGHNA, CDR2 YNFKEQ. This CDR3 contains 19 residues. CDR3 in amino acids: CASSQELAGVKGATDTQYF. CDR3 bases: TGTGCCAGCAGCCAAGAGTTAGCGGGGGTAAAGGGGGCCACAGATACGCAGTATTTT.

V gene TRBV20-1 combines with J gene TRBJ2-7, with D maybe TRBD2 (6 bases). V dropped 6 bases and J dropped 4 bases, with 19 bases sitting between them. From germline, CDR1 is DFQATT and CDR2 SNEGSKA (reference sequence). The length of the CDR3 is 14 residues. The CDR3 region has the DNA TGCAGTGCCCTCGGGACTCAAGGGATGTACGAGCAGTACTTC. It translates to CSALGTQGMYEQYF.

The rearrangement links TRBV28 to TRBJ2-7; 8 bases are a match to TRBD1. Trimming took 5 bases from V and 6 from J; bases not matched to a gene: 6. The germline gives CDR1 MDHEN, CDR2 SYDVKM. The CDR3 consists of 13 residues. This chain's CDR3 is CASSRTGIGEQYF. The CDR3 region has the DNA TGTGCCAGCAGTAGGACAGGGATCGGCGAGCAGTACTTC.

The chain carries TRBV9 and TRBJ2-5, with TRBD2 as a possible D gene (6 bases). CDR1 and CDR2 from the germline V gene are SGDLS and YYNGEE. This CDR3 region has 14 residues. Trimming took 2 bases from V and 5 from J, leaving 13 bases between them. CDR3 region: CASSVTARGETQYF. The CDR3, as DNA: TGTGCCAGCAGCGTTACGGCCCGGGGGGAGACCCAGTACTTC.

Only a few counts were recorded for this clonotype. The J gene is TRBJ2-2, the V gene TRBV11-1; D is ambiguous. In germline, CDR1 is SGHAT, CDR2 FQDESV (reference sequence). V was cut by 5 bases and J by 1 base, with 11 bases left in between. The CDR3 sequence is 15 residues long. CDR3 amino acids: CASSLQVGNTGELFF. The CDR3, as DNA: TGTGCCAGCAGCCTCCAAGTGGGGAACACCGGGGAGCTGTTTTTT.

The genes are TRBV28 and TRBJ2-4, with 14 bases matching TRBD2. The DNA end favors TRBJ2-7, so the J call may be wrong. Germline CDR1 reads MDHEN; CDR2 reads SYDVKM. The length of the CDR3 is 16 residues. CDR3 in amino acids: CASSHGLAGGAYEQYF. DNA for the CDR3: TGTGCCAGCAGTCACGGACTAGCGGGGGGTGCCTACGAGCAGTACTTC.

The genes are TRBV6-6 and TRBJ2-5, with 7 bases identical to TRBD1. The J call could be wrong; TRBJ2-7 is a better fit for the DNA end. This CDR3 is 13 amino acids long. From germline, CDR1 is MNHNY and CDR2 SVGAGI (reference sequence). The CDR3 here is CAGGRDRAYEQYF. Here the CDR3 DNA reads TGTGCCGGCGGAAGGGACAGAGCCTACGAGCAGTACTTC.

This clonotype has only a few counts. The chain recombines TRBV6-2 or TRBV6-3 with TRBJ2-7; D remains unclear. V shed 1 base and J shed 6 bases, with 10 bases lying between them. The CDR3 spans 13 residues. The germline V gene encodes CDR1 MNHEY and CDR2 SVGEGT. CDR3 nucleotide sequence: TGTGCCAGCAGTTACTACGGTGTATCCGAGCAGTACTTC. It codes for CASSYYGVSEQYF.

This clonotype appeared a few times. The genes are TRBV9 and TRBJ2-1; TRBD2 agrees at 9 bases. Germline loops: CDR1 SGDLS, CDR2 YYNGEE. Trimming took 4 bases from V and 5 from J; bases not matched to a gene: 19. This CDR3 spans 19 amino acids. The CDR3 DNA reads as TGTGCCAGCAGCCCCCTCTCGAAGGTCATTAGCGGGGGAGACAATGAGCAGTTCTTC. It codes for CASSPLSKVISGGDNEQFF.

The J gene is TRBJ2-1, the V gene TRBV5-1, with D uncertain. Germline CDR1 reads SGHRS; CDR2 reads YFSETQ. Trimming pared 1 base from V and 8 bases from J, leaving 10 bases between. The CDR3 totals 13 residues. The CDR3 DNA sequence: TGCGCCAGCAGCTTGATCCCAGGCTATGAGCAGTTCTTC. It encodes CASSLIPGYEQFF.

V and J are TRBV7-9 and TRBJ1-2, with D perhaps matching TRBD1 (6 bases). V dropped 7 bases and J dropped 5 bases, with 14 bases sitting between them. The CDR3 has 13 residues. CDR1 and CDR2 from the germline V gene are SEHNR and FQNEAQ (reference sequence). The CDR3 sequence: CASNQDRSYGYTF. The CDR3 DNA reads TGTGCCAGCAACCAAGACAGGAGTTATGGCTACACCTTC.

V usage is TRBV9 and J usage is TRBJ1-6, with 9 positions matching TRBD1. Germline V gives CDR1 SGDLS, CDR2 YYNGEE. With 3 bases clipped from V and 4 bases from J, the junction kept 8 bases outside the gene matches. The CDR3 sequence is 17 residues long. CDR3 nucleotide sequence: TGTGCCAGCAGCGCCGACGGGACAGGGCCTTATAATTCACCCCTCCACTTT. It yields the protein CASSADGTGPYNSPLHF. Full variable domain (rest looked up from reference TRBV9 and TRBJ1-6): DSGVTQTPKHLITATGQRVTLRCSPRSGDLSVYWYQQSLDQGLQFLIQYYNGEERAKGNILERFSAQQFPDLHSELNLSSLELGDSALYFCASSADGTGPYNSPLHFGNGTRLTVT.

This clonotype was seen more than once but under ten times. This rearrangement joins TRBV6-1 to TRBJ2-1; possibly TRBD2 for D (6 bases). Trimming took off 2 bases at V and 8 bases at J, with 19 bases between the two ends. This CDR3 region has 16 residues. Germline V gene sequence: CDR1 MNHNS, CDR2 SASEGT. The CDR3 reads CASSERRRGAMDEQFF. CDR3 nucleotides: TGTGCCAGCAGTGAACGACGGCGGGGCGCGATGGATGAGCAGTTCTTC.

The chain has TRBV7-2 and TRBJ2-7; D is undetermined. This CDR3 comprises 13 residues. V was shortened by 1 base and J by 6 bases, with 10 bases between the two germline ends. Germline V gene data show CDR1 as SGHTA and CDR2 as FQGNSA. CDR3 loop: CASSLVLMREQYF. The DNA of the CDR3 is TGTGCCAGCAGCTTAGTCCTCATGCGCGAGCAGTACTTC.

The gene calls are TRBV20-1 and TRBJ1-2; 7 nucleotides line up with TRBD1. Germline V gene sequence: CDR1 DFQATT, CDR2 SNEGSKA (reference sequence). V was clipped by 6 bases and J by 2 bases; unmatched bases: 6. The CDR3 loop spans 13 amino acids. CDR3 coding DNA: TGCAGTGCGCTTCAGGGGGGCAACTATGGCTACACCTTC. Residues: CSALQGGNYGYTF.

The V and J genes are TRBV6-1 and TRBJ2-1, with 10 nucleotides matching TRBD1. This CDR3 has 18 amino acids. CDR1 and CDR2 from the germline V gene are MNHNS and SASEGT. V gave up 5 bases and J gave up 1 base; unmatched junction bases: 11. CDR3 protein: CASSRTGGNELSYNEQFF. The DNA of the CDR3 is TGTGCCAGCAGTAGGACAGGGGGTAATGAGTTATCCTACAATGAGCAGTTCTTC.